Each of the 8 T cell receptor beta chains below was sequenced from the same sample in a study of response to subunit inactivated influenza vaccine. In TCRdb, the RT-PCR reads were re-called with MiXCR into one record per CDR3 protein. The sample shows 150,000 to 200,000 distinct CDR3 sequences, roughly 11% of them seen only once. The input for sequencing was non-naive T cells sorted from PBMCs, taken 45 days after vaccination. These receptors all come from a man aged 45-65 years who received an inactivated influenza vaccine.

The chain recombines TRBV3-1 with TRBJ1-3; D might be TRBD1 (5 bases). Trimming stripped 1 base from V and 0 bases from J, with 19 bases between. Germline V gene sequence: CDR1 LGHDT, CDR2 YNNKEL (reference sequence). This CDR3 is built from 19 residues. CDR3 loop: CASSQVSPAGGRSGNTIYF. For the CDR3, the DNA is TGTGCCAGCAGCCAAGTTTCCCCGGCCGGGGGACGCTCTGGAAACACCATATATTTT.

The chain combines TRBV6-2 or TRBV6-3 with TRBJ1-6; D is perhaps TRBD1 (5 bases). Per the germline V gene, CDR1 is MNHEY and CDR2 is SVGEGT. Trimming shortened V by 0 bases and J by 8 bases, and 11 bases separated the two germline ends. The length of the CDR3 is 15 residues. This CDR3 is CASSYSPGTDSPLHF. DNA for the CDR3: TGTGCCAGCAGTTACTCGCCAGGGACTGATTCACCCCTCCACTTT.

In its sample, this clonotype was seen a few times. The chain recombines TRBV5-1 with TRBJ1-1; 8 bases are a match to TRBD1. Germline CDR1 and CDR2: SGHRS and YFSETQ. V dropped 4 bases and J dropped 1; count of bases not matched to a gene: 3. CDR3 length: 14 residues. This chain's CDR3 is CASSAGTGNTEAFF. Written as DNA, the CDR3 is TGCGCCAGCAGCGCAGGGACAGGGAACACTGAAGCTTTCTTT.

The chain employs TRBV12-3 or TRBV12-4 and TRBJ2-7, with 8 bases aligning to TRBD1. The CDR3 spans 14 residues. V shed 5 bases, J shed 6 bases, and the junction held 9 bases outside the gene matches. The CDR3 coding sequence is TGTGCCAGCAGTCCGACAGGGGTGCTGGGCGAGCAGTACTTC. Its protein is CASSPTGVLGEQYF.

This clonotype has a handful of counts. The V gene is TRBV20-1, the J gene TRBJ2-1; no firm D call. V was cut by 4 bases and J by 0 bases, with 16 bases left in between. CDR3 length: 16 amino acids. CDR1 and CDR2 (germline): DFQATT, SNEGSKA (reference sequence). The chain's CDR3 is CSATIRTASSYNEQFF. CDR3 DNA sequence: TGCAGTGCTACAATCCGGACGGCGAGCTCCTACAATGAGCAGTTCTTC.

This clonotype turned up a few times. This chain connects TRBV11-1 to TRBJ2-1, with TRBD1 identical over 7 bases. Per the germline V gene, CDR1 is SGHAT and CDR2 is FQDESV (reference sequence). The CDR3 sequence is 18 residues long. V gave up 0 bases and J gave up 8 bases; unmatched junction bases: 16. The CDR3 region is CASSLAAEADAGQDEQFF. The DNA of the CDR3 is TGTGCCAGCAGCTTAGCCGCGGAGGCTGATGCCGGACAGGATGAGCAGTTCTTC.

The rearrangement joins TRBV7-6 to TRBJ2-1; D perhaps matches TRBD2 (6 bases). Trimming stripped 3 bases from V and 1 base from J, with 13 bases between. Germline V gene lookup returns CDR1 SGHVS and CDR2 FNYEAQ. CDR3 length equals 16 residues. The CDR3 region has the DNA TGTGCCAGCAGCTTGTTTGGCGGGATGTCCTACAATGAGCAGTTCTTC. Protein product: CASSLFGGMSYNEQFF.

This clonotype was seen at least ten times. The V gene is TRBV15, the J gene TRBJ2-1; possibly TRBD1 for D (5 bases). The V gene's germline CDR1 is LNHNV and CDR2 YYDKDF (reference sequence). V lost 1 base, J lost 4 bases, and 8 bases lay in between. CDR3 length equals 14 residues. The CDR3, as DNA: TGTGCCACCAGCAGAGTGCAGGGTTACAATGAGCAGTTCTTC. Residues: CATSRVQGYNEQFF. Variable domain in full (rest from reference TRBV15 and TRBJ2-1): DAMVIQNPRYQVTQFGKPVTLSCSQTLNHNVMYWYQQKSSQAPKLLFHYYDKDFNNEADTPDNFQSRRPNTSFCFLDIRSPGLGDTAMYLCATSRVQGYNEQFFGPGTRLTVL.